The T cell receptor beta chain under discussion was sequenced for a study of blood T cells in healthy people across ages. Then a second PCR, running roughly 6 to 11 cycles, was carried out with a sample-barcoded 5' primer and a J-beta primer mix. TCRdb processed the 5' RACE reads anew with MiXCR; each CDR3 protein has one entry. This table has 650,000 or so distinct CDR3 sequences, under 65% appearing once. The sample holds a few counts of this clonotype. Its antigen is as yet unknown. The study, taken as a whole, reports: Since the PBMCs were unsorted, naive and antigen-experienced cells could not be conclusively compared. Naive T cell percentage showed a strong correlation with TCR beta diversity.

Germline CDR1 is SEHNR and CDR2 is FQNEAQ (reference sequence). J was trimmed by 1 base and V by 1 base; bases with no gene match: 5. CDR3 length: 17 residues. PBMCs were isolated at a quantity of at least 7 million per sample. Total RNA was isolated from each sample in quantities of at least 6 micrograms. The sample comprised blood. The V gene is TRBV7-9, the J gene TRBJ2-5; 11 positions agree with TRBD2. The receptor comes from an elderly woman in good health. CDR3 protein: CASSLGLAGGVQETQYF. DNA of the CDR3: TGTGCCAGCAGCTTAGGCCTAGCGGGAGGAGTCCAAGAGACCCAGTACTTC.